The present T cell receptor beta chain was sequenced within a study of CD8 T cells in ankylosing spondylitis. This clonotype was seen more than once but under ten times. The antigen is not known. TCRdb re-called the 5' RACE reads through MiXCR, storing one row per CDR3 protein. The sample has more than 650,000 distinct CDR3 sequences, approximately 12% seen once; the top ten hold approximately 0.46%. Study findings and constraints: Within matched ankylosing spondylitis synovial fluid, disease-linked clones were reportedly significantly enriched. A motif of seven or eight highly homologous TCR beta variants was seen as apparently characteristic of ankylosing spondylitis blood.

Trimming removed 4 bases at V and 3 bases at J, with 8 bases between. The CDR3 length is 13 residues. The germline V gene encodes CDR1 SGHRS and CDR2 YFSETQ. This receptor was obtained from a male donor with ankylosing spondylitis. The material sequenced was blood, either unsorted or a sorted T cell fraction (not recorded which). The V call is TRBV5-1, the J call TRBJ1-5; D is ambiguous. CDR3 region: CASSIGNNQPQHF. In nucleotides, the CDR3 is TGCGCCAGCAGCATCGGGAACAATCAGCCCCAGCATTTT.